A single sample gave rise to the 17 T cell receptor beta chains below, sequenced in a study of T cell responses to AZD1222 COVID-19 vaccine. Method: immunoSEQ multiplex PCR; TCRdb's copy keeps in-frame clones and lacks some. The repertoire holds approximately 130,000 clones, with 90% as singletons. Sequenced here: peripheral blood, sampled on day 0 of AZD1222 vaccination. These receptors were obtained from an adult in good health.

The rearrangement links TRBV5-1 to TRBJ1-1; 9 nucleotides match TRBD1. Per germline, CDR1 SGHRS and CDR2 YFSETQ. CDR3 length: 15 residues. Losses at the gene ends were 0 bases for V and 4 bases for J; bases not matched to a gene: 4. For the CDR3, the DNA is TGCGCCAGCAGCTTGGACAGGGGGCGGCCCACTGAAGCTTTCTTT. It specifies CASSLDRGRPTEAFF. Based on the CDR3 plus reference TRBV5-1 and TRBJ1-1, the full variable domain is KAGVTQTPRYLIKTRGQQVTLSCSPISGHRSVSWYQQTPGQGLQFLFEYFSETQRNKGNFPGRFSGRQFSNSRSEMNVSTLELGDSALYLCASSLDRGRPTEAFFGQGTRLTVV.

The chain couples TRBV28 to TRBJ1-2; D gene uncertain. The ends were cut back, 1 base at V and 8 bases at J, with 20 bases in the middle. This CDR3 has 16 residues. CDR1 and CDR2 from the germline V gene are MDHEN and SYDVKM. CDR3 protein: CASSLSWAPLIKGYTF. The CDR3 DNA reads TGTGCCAGCAGTTTATCCTGGGCCCCCCTTATCAAGGGCTACACCTTC.

The chain couples TRBV27 to TRBJ1-5, with 8 bases that match TRBD1. V lost 8 bases, J lost 0 bases, and 6 bases stayed unmatched. In germline, CDR1 is MNHEY, CDR2 SMNVEV (reference sequence). The length of the CDR3 is 15 residues. CDR3: CASAIGTGSNQPQHF. Written as DNA, the CDR3 is TGTGCCAGCGCCATCGGGACAGGTAGCAATCAGCCCCAGCATTTT.

This clone was seen once. The chain carries TRBV27 and TRBJ2-5, with 11 bases lining up with TRBD2. Trimming at V came to 5 bases and at J to 4 bases, leaving 9 bases not matched to a gene. The CDR3 is 16 residues long. Germline-derived CDR1 and CDR2 are MNHEY and SMNVEV (reference sequence). This chain's CDR3 is CASSLGLAVASETQYF. DNA of the CDR3: TGTGCCAGCAGTCTGGGACTAGCGGTCGCTTCAGAGACCCAGTACTTC.

The chain employs TRBV7-6 and TRBJ1-1; no clear D gene. This CDR3 spans 15 amino acids. Germline CDR1 reads SGHVS; CDR2 reads FNYEAQ. V lost 5 bases and J 3 bases, leaving 16 bases between the germline ends. CDR3 region: CASSPHTGSDTEAFF. CDR3 DNA sequence: TGTGCCAGCAGCCCACACACGGGCAGCGACACTGAAGCTTTCTTT.

J is TRBJ2-3 and V is TRBV10-3, with a tentative D call TRBD2 (5 bases). CDR1 and CDR2 (germline): ENHRY, SYGVKD. The CDR3 consists of 14 residues. The germline V and J ends were trimmed by 6 bases and 1 base, with 11 bases remaining between them. The CDR3 DNA is TGTGCCATCAGAGAACTAGAGGGCACAGATACGCAGTATTTT. Its protein is CAIRELEGTDTQYF.

This clone has a single count. The chain joins TRBV5-4 to TRBJ2-3, with 9 bases identical to TRBD1. Germline V gene data show CDR1 as SGHNT and CDR2 as YYREEE (reference sequence). The trim removed 0 bases at V and 2 bases at J, leaving 4 bases unmatched. The CDR3 sequence is 16 residues long. CDR3 sequence reads: CASSLATGGNTDTQYF. The DNA for the CDR3 is TGTGCCAGCAGCTTGGCTACAGGGGGCAACACAGATACGCAGTATTTT.

The chain links TRBV5-4 to TRBJ2-7, with 8 bases lining up with TRBD2. With V trimmed by 0 bases and J by 6 bases, 5 bases remained unmatched. Germline CDR1 and CDR2: SGHNT and YYREEE (reference sequence). This CDR3 has 14 amino acids. The CDR3 protein is CASSLELAGGEQYF. The CDR3 DNA reads as TGTGCCAGCAGCTTGGAGCTAGCGGGCGGCGAGCAGTACTTC.

The rearrangement links TRBV28 to TRBJ1-3; D ambiguous. Germline lookup yields CDR1 MDHEN and CDR2 SYDVKM. V lost 3 bases and J lost 0, with 6 bases in between. The CDR3 spans 14 residues. The CDR3 sequence: CASSFGASGNTIYF. CDR3 nucleotide sequence: TGTGCCAGCAGTTTTGGCGCCTCTGGAAACACCATATATTTT. Full variable domain (rest looked up from reference TRBV28 and TRBJ1-3): DVKVTQSSRYLVKRTGEKVFLECVQDMDHENMFWYRQDPGLGLRLIYFSYDVKMKEKGDIPEGYSVSREKKERFSLILESASTNQTSMYLCASSFGASGNTIYFGEGSWLTVV.

V and J are TRBV27 and TRBJ2-7; D may be TRBD1 or TRBD2 (7 bases each). The germline CDR1 and CDR2 sequences are MNHEY and SMNVEV (reference sequence). CDR3 length equals 13 residues. Deletions cut 6 bases from V and 4 bases from J, with 13 bases between. The CDR3 loop reads CASRRGTEYEQYF. In DNA, the CDR3 is TGTGCCAGCAGGCGGGGGACAGAGTACGAGCAGTACTTC.

The chain carries TRBV4-3 and TRBJ2-1, with 11 bases matching TRBD2. Germline CDR1 LGHNA, CDR2 YSLEER. Unmatched junction bases numbered 13, after V lost 0 bases and J lost 0 bases. The CDR3 loop spans 21 amino acids. CDR3 protein: CASSQEFSGRAFDVSYNEQFF. CDR3 in DNA: TGCGCCAGCAGCCAAGAGTTTAGCGGGAGGGCTTTTGACGTCTCCTACAATGAGCAGTTCTTC.

The chain joins TRBV11-2 to TRBJ2-4; 8 nucleotides align to TRBD1. Germline V gene sequence: CDR1 SGHAT, CDR2 FQNNGV. Germline trimming cut 5 bases from V and 1 base from J; bases unmatched to any gene: 4. The CDR3 is 15 residues long. CDR3 in DNA: TGTGCCAGCAGCGTTAGGACAGGGGCCAAAAACATTCAGTACTTC. It is translated as CASSVRTGAKNIQYF.

The CDR3 nucleotides read TGTGCCAGCAGCGTAGAGGGACTCCATAGAGATACGCAGTATTTT. Translating it yields CASSVEGLHRDTQYF. The chain carries TRBV9 and TRBJ2-3, with D possibly TRBD2 on 6 matching bases. Trimming left V 0 bases short and J 5 bases short, with 13 bases between. CDR3 length equals 15 residues. The germline CDR1 and CDR2 sequences are SGDLS and YYNGEE.

The chain uses TRBV7-9 and TRBJ2-4; D is possibly TRBD1 (5 bases). V was cut by 3 bases and J by 5 bases, with 14 bases left in between. The germline CDR1 and CDR2 sequences are SEHNR and FQNEAQ (reference sequence). There are 15 residues in the CDR3. The CDR3 coding sequence is TGTGCCAGCAGCTTTTTATCAGGGCGTGAAAACATTCAGTACTTC. Amino acids: CASSFLSGRENIQYF.

The chain combines TRBV28 with TRBJ1-2; no clear D gene. V was shortened by 2 bases and J by 6 bases, with 7 bases between the two germline ends. The germline V gene encodes CDR1 MDHEN and CDR2 SYDVKM. CDR3 length: 12 residues. CDR3 loop: CASSLALNGYTF. In nucleotides, the CDR3 is TGTGCCAGCAGTTTAGCGCTGAATGGCTACACCTTC.

The genes are TRBV7-9 and TRBJ2-2; perhaps TRBD2 as D (5 bases). Germline loops: CDR1 SEHNR, CDR2 FQNEAQ (reference sequence). V was cut by 6 bases and J by 8 bases, with 10 bases left in between. This CDR3 is 12 amino acids long. CDR3 loop: CASRSREGELFF. Written as DNA, the CDR3 is TGTGCCAGCAGGTCGAGGGAAGGGGAGCTGTTTTTT.

This chain joins TRBV5-1 and TRBJ2-2, with D perhaps being TRBD1 or TRBD2 (6 bases each). The CDR3 runs to 15 residues. V lost 4 bases and J 6 bases, leaving 16 bases between the germline ends. From germline, CDR1 is SGHRS and CDR2 YFSETQ. In nucleotides, the CDR3 is TGCGCCAGCAGCCTAAGGGGGGAAAGGGCCGGGGAGCTGTTTTTT. Translated: CASSLRGERAGELFF.